This T cell receptor (beta chain) came from a study of T-cell reconstitution after alpha-beta-depleted transplantation in children. Study-level results: By one year post-transplant, T-cell counts and diversity largely arose from T cells that were newly produced. There were reportedly several hundred expanded graft clones from which alpha-beta T cells came about two months after transplant.

Trimming took 4 bases from V and 5 from J, leaving 15 bases between them. Germline values: CDR1 SGHRS, CDR2 YFSETQ. The length of the CDR3 is 14 residues. This clonotype came up a few times. Its antigen is not known. Unique molecular identifiers tagged the TCRbeta library. TCRdb used MiXCR to reprocess the PCR reads, holding one entry per CDR3 protein. The data show about 98,000 distinct CDR3 sequences, 23% seen once. This material consisted of PBMCs, taken before TCRalphabeta/CD19-depleted stem cell transplant. J is TRBJ1-2 and V is TRBV5-1, with D tentatively TRBD1 (6 bases). This sequence was found in a boy aged 2-9 years with acute lymphoblastic leukemia, due to receive a stem cell transplant. The CDR3 DNA sequence: TGCGCCAGCAGCCCCGGGAAGGGGGTGTATGGCTACACCTTC. This sequence encodes CASSPGKGVYGYTF.